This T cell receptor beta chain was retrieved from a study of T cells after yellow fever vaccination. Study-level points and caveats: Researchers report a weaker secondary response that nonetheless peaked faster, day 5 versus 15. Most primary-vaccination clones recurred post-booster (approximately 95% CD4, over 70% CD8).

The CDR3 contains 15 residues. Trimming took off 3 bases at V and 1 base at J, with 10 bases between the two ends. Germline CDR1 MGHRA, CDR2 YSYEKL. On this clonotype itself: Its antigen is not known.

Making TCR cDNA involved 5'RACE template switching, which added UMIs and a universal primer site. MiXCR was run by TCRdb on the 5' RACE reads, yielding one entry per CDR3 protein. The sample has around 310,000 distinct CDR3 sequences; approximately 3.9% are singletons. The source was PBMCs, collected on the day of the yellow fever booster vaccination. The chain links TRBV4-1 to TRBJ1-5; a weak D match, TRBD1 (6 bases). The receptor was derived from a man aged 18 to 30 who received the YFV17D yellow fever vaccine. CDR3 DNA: TGCGCCAGCAGCCATCGGACAGTGAGCAATCAGCCCCAGCATTTT. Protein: CASSHRTVSNQPQHF.